The 8 T cell receptor beta chains in this list originate from one sample, sequenced in a study of CD8 T cells in ankylosing spondylitis (dated by TCRdb to 2016 to 2017). What the work shows at the level of the full study, not this receptor alone: A TCR beta motif of several highly homologous amino acid variants appeared characteristic of blood from ankylosing spondylitis patients.

Receptor amplification or capture employed 5' RACE. These reads were obtained on an Illumina HiSeq 2500. The public reads were quality trimmed at Q25 with fastp and then assembled into clones with MiXCR by TCRdb, keeping productive beta chains. Every entry covers one CDR3 protein and lists the most common genes and DNA from its rows. For this sample there are about 420,000 distinct CDR3 sequences; more than 20% appear just once. The ten largest clones add up to around 16% of the sample. For these receptors, no antigen is known. Sample: blood, either unsorted or a sorted T cell fraction (not recorded which). Receptors were obtained from a male donor with ankylosing spondylitis.

V usage is TRBV30 and J usage is TRBJ2-7, with 7 bases lining up with TRBD1. The CDR3 spans 13 residues. The germline CDR1 and CDR2 sequences are GTSNPN and SVGIG (reference sequence). Losses at the gene ends were 3 bases for V and 3 bases for J; bases not matched to a gene: 5. The CDR3 loop is CAWRAGGYYEQYF. The DNA of the CDR3 is TGTGCCTGGAGGGCAGGGGGTTACTACGAGCAGTACTTC.

This clonotype came up a few times. The V call is TRBV20-1, the J call TRBJ2-3; D remains unclear. CDR1 is DFQATT, CDR2 SNEGSKA, per germline (reference sequence). V dropped 3 bases and J dropped 3 bases, with 7 bases sitting between them. The CDR3 has 12 residues. CDR3 sequence reads: CSASVRTDTQYF. The CDR3 nucleotides are TGCAGTGCTAGTGTTAGGACAGATACGCAGTATTTT.

This clonotype was counted a few times. CDR3 residues: CASSREWGSSYNEQFF. The DNA for the CDR3 is TGTGCCAGCAGTCGTGAATGGGGGAGCTCCTACAATGAGCAGTTCTTC. The V and J genes are TRBV2 and TRBJ2-1, with D perhaps assigned TRBD1 or TRBD2 (5 bases each). This CDR3 spans 16 amino acids. Trimming cost V 5 bases and J 0 bases, with 14 bases left between them. Germline loops: CDR1 SNHLY, CDR2 FYNNEI.

This clonotype was counted between two and nine times. The V and J genes are TRBV5-1 and TRBJ2-1; 10 bases are shared with TRBD2. Germline V gene sequence: CDR1 SGHRS, CDR2 YFSETQ. Germline trimming cut 5 bases from V and 6 bases from J; bases unmatched to any gene: 8. This CDR3 region has 15 residues. The CDR3 region is CASSPTSGTGNEQFF. CDR3 DNA: TGCGCCAGCAGTCCTACTAGCGGGACTGGCAATGAGCAGTTCTTC.

V gene TRBV12-3 or TRBV12-4 combines with J gene TRBJ1-3; D not resolved. This CDR3 contains 16 residues. V lost 3 bases to trimming and J lost 0 bases, with 12 bases between them. DNA for the CDR3: TGTGCCAGCAGTTTGGATCGGGGTATCTCTGGAAACACCATATATTTT. Translation gives CASSLDRGISGNTIYF.

The DNA for the CDR3 is TGTGCCAGCAGTTTGTGGAGAAGCACAGATACGCAGTATTTT. Translating gives CASSLWRSTDTQYF. This chain uses TRBV27 with TRBJ2-3; no clear D gene. The ends were cut back, 3 bases at V and 0 bases at J, with 7 bases in the middle. The CDR3 totals 14 residues. Germline-derived CDR1 and CDR2 are MNHEY and SMNVEV (reference sequence).

This clonotype was counted between two and nine times. V is TRBV20-1 and J is TRBJ1-1; D gene ambiguous. Germline CDR1 is DFQATT and CDR2 is SNEGSKA (reference sequence). Trimming shortened V by 5 bases and J by 0 bases, and 7 bases separated the two germline ends. The CDR3 has 12 residues. The CDR3 sequence is CSARVLNTEAFF. The DNA of the CDR3 is TGCAGTGCTCGAGTCCTGAACACTGAAGCTTTCTTT.

This clonotype has a handful of counts. This chain uses TRBV20-1 with TRBJ1-2; D possibly corresponds to TRBD1 (5 bases). The germline CDR1 and CDR2 sequences are DFQATT and SNEGSKA (reference sequence). V was clipped by 7 bases and J by 3 bases, with 15 bases between them. The CDR3 covers 13 residues. The CDR3 loop reads CSGHGWGDYGYTF. For the CDR3, the DNA is TGCAGTGGTCACGGGTGGGGGGACTATGGCTACACCTTC.